The next 27 T cell receptor beta chains were all read from a single sample in a study of identical twins. Using its own MiXCR run on the 5' RACE reads, TCRdb lists one record per CDR3 protein. There are some 190,000 distinct CDR3 sequences in the sample; less than 20% occur only once, and less than 45% lies in the top ten. The sample was also linked to a second study, of T cells expressing NK-cell markers.

Sequencing input: CD8+ T cells sorted from blood. These receptor sequences come from a woman between 18 and 30 years old in good health.

The V and J genes are TRBV4-3 and TRBJ2-7, with 14 nucleotides matching TRBD2. The V gene end was trimmed by 0 bases and the J gene end by 7 bases; junction bases not matched to a gene: 11. The CDR3 has 18 residues. Per germline, CDR1 LGHNA and CDR2 YSLEER. This CDR3 reads CASSQEGPGLAGVEEQYF. CDR3 coding DNA: TGCGCCAGCAGCCAAGAAGGTCCGGGACTAGCGGGAGTAGAGGAGCAGTACTTC.

This clonotype turned up a few times. The chain uses TRBV27 and TRBJ2-1, with 7 bases fitting TRBD2. The CDR3 contains 14 residues. Germline V gene data show CDR1 as MNHEY and CDR2 as SMNVEV (reference sequence). The V gene end was trimmed by 3 bases and the J gene end by 12 bases; junction bases not matched to a gene: 11. The CDR3 region has the DNA TGTGCCAGCAGTTTTGGACTAGGACCTCGTTGGCAGTTCTTC. This translates into CASSFGLGPRWQFF.

V is TRBV5-5 and J is TRBJ2-3, with D perhaps matching TRBD2 (6 bases). The germline V and J ends were trimmed by 6 bases and 0 bases, with 20 bases remaining between them. The CDR3 runs to 17 residues. Germline V gene data show CDR1 as SGHKS and CDR2 as YYEKEE (reference sequence). The chain's CDR3 is CASNIFRDWSSTDTQYF. The CDR3 DNA is TGTGCCAGCAACATCTTCCGGGACTGGTCTAGCACAGATACGCAGTATTTT. Variable domain in full (rest from reference TRBV5-5 and TRBJ2-3): DAGVTQSPTHLIKTRGQQVTLRCSPISGHKSVSWYQQVLGQGPQFIFQYYEKEERGRGNFPDRFSARQFPNYSSELNVNALLLGDSALYLCASNIFRDWSSTDTQYFGPGTRLTVL.

This clonotype was seen a handful of times. This sequence joins TRBV20-1 and TRBJ2-1; the match to TRBD2 covers 8 bases. Germline V gene sequence: CDR1 DFQATT, CDR2 SNEGSKA (reference sequence). V lost 6 bases and J lost 9; bases outside the gene matches: 16. The CDR3 has 15 amino acids. This chain's CDR3 is CSAGPGLERFGEQFF. CDR3 DNA sequence: TGCAGTGCCGGACCGGGACTAGAACGATTTGGTGAGCAGTTCTTC.

This clonotype was counted only a few times. The rearrangement links TRBV10-2 to TRBJ2-1, with 12 bases lining up with TRBD1. Germline trimming cut 5 bases from V and 7 bases from J; bases unmatched to any gene: 6. The CDR3 is made up of 15 amino acids. Germline V CDR1 and CDR2: WSHSY, SAAADI. The CDR3 loop reads CASSPGTGGGNEQFF. CDR3 sequence (DNA): TGCGCCAGCAGTCCCGGGACAGGGGGCGGGAATGAGCAGTTCTTC.

This clonotype appeared a few times. The chain uses TRBV5-5 and TRBJ2-5, with D perhaps matching TRBD1 or TRBD2 (6 bases each). Per the germline V gene, CDR1 is SGHKS and CDR2 is YYEKEE (reference sequence). Trimming cost V 0 bases and J 5 bases, with 11 bases left between them. CDR3 length equals 14 residues. This CDR3 reads CASSLAGGRETQYF. The CDR3 bases are TGTGCCAGCAGCTTGGCCGGGGGCCGGGAGACCCAGTACTTC.

V usage is TRBV29-1 and J usage is TRBJ2-1; possible D gene TRBD1, 6 bases. Trimming took off 6 bases at V and 15 bases at J, with 18 bases between the two ends. This CDR3 spans 11 amino acids. Germline values: CDR1 SQVTM, CDR2 ANQGSEA. Here the CDR3 reads CSVPRMGARFF. CDR3 sequence (DNA): TGCAGCGTCCCTAGGATGGGGGCGCGGTTCTTC.

This chain uses TRBV6-2 or TRBV6-3 with TRBJ2-7; no clear D. The CDR3 spans 15 residues. V lost 7 bases and J lost 2, with 18 bases in between. CDR1 and CDR2 (germline): MNHEY, SVGEGT. In nucleotides, the CDR3 is TGTGCCAGCACCCCTGACGATACGTACCCCTACGAGCAGTACTTC. Protein product: CASTPDDTYPYEQYF.

The chain combines TRBV6-1 with TRBJ1-3; maybe TRBD1 (6 bases). The CDR3 covers 17 residues. Germline assignment: CDR1 MNHNS and CDR2 SASEGT. Deletions cut 8 bases from V and 0 bases from J, with 20 bases between. The CDR3 loop reads CASARDTNSGSGNTIYF. The DNA of the CDR3 is TGTGCCAGCGCCCGGGACACCAATTCGGGCTCTGGAAACACCATATATTTT.

The V call is TRBV3-1, the J call TRBJ2-7, with 11 positions matching TRBD2. The germline gives CDR1 LGHDT, CDR2 YNNKEL (reference sequence). V lost 7 bases and J lost 0; bases outside the gene matches: 5. The CDR3 runs to 15 residues. Written as DNA, the CDR3 is TGTGCCAGCAAACCTGGGACTAGCGGCTCCTACGAGCAGTACTTC. Protein product: CASKPGTSGSYEQYF.

This clonotype was recorded a few times. The rearrangement links TRBV18 to TRBJ2-1, with a weak D call TRBD1 (5 bases). Trimming pared 0 bases from V and 7 bases from J, leaving 7 bases between. Germline CDR1 and CDR2: KGHSH and LQKENI. CDR3 length: 13 residues. The CDR3 DNA is TGTGCCAGCTCACCACCCCAGGGTAATGAGCAGTTCTTC. It codes for CASSPPQGNEQFF. Full variable domain (remainder filled in from reference TRBV18 and TRBJ2-1): NAGVMQNPRHLVRRRGQEARLRCSPMKGHSHVYWYRQLPEEGLKFMVYLQKENIIDESGMPKERFSAEFPKEGPSILRIQQVVRGDSAAYFCASSPPQGNEQFFGPGTRLTVL.

Only a few counts were recorded for this clonotype. The CDR3 DNA reads TGTGCCAGCAGTGGAAGGGGATTTTTCGACGAGCAGTACTTC. Translating it yields CASSGRGFFDEQYF. The V call is TRBV12-3 or TRBV12-4, the J call TRBJ2-7, with D maybe TRBD1 (5 bases). There are 14 residues in the CDR3. V gave up 5 bases and J gave up 5 bases, with 16 bases separating them.

This clonotype was found a few times. The V and J genes are TRBV11-3 and TRBJ2-2; TRBD1 or TRBD2 may be the D gene (6 bases each). This CDR3 region has 16 residues. Germline-derived CDR1 and CDR2 are SGHNT and YENEEA. V lost 3 bases and J lost 4, with 15 bases in between. CDR3 coding DNA: TGTGCCAGCAGCTTTGCCAGGGGAGGTGGCACCGGGGAGCTGTTTTTT. This codes for CASSFARGGGTGELFF.

In DNA, the CDR3 is TGCAGTGCTACAGGGGCAGGACGCAATCAGCCCCAGCATTTT. Translating it yields CSATGAGRNQPQHF. The chain recombines TRBV20-1 with TRBJ1-5, with D possibly TRBD1 on 6 matching bases. Germline V lookup: CDR1 DFQATT, CDR2 SNEGSKA (reference sequence). The germline V and J ends were trimmed by 4 bases and 2 bases, with 12 bases remaining between them. The CDR3 loop spans 14 amino acids.

The rearrangement uses TRBV12-3 or TRBV12-4 and TRBJ1-1; unclear D gene. Trimming cost V 3 bases and J 0 bases, with 8 bases left between them. The CDR3 has 14 residues. CDR3 loop: CASSFGDLNTEAFF. DNA of the CDR3: TGTGCCAGCAGTTTCGGGGATTTGAACACTGAAGCTTTCTTT.

The chain links TRBV5-1 to TRBJ2-7, with D perhaps matching TRBD2 (5 bases). The germline gives CDR1 SGHRS, CDR2 YFSETQ. The CDR3 has 16 amino acids. Deletions cut 4 bases from V and 9 bases from J, with 26 bases between. The CDR3 DNA reads TGCGCCAGCAGCCCAGTCCCGGGAAATCCCAAGAACGGGCAGTACTTC. Translated: CASSPVPGNPKNGQYF.

The chain recombines TRBV6-6 with TRBJ2-7, with 10 bases lining up with TRBD1. V dropped 0 bases and J dropped 5; count of bases not matched to a gene: 4. This CDR3 contains 15 residues. Germline assignment: CDR1 MNHNY and CDR2 SVGAGI (reference sequence). The CDR3, as DNA: TGTGCCAGCAGTTACTCGGGACAGGGGCTCCACGAGCAGTACTTC. It translates to CASSYSGQGLHEQYF.

The chain is built from TRBV13 and TRBJ2-7; D remains unclear. The CDR3 length is 14 residues. Germline CDR1 is PRHDT and CDR2 is FYEKMQ (reference sequence). The V end lost 3 bases, the J end lost 3 bases, and 12 bases lay between the germline ends. The CDR3 DNA reads TGTGCCAGCAGCTTTCACCAGACTGGCTACGAGCAGTACTTC. This translates into CASSFHQTGYEQYF.

The chain is built from TRBV15 and TRBJ2-5; D unresolved. The CDR3 runs 13 residues. V lost 0 bases to trimming and J lost 3 bases, with 5 bases between them. In germline, CDR1 is LNHNV, CDR2 YYDKDF (reference sequence). The CDR3 spells CATSRDIEETQYF. As DNA, the CDR3 is TGTGCCACCAGCAGAGATATCGAAGAGACCCAGTACTTC.

This clonotype was seen only a few times. The chain combines TRBV3-1 with TRBJ2-2, with a tentative D call TRBD2 (6 bases). Trimming stripped 7 bases from V and 5 bases from J, with 8 bases between. In germline, CDR1 is LGHDT, CDR2 YNNKEL (reference sequence). There are 12 residues in the CDR3. CDR3 DNA sequence: TGTGCCAGCAAAGGGACTACCGGGGAGCTGTTTTTT. Translated, it gives CASKGTTGELFF.

The chain uses TRBV3-1 and TRBJ2-6; D might be TRBD2 (5 bases). Trimming pared 0 bases from V and 4 bases from J, leaving 13 bases between. Germline assignment: CDR1 LGHDT and CDR2 YNNKEL (reference sequence). This CDR3 is built from 17 residues. CDR3 coding DNA: TGTGCCAGCAGCCAAGATCCATCGGGGTACGGGGCCAACGTCCTGACTTTC. It is translated as CASSQDPSGYGANVLTF. The whole variable domain, remainder taken from reference TRBV3-1 and TRBJ2-6, is DTAVSQTPKYLVTQMGNDKSIKCEQNLGHDTMYWYKQDSKKFLKIMFSYNNKELIINETVPNRFSPKSPDKAHLNLHINSLELGDSAVYFCASSQDPSGYGANVLTFGAGSRLTVL.

The V gene is TRBV12-5, the J gene TRBJ2-5; D gene ambiguous. The germline gives CDR1 LGHNT, CDR2 FRNRAP. The CDR3 is made up of 14 amino acids. V was trimmed by 5 bases and J by 2 bases, leaving 12 bases between them. In DNA form, the CDR3 reads TGTGCTAGTGGTCTCGGACCGAGACAAGAGACCCAGTACTTC. Translation: CASGLGPRQETQYF.

A few counts support this clonotype. The chain employs TRBV15 and TRBJ2-7; D ambiguous. V gave up 0 bases and J gave up 1 base, with 13 bases separating them. CDR3 size: 16 residues. The germline gives CDR1 LNHNV, CDR2 YYDKDF (reference sequence). The CDR3 nucleotides read TGTGCCACCAGCAGAGAACGGTTGATCTTTTCCTACGAGCAGTACTTC. This translates into CATSRERLIFSYEQYF.

The rearrangement joins TRBV12-3 or TRBV12-4 to TRBJ1-5; 11 bases fit TRBD1. The V segment lost 3 bases and the J segment 7 bases; nucleotides outside the gene matches: 5. This CDR3 has 15 amino acids. The CDR3, as DNA: TGTGCCAGCAGTTTCGGGACAGGGGGAGGCCAGCCCCAGCATTTT. Residues: CASSFGTGGGQPQHF.

This clonotype has a handful of counts. The chain recombines TRBV27 with TRBJ2-3; 7 nucleotides line up with TRBD1. With 4 bases clipped from V and 0 bases from J, the junction kept 4 bases outside the gene matches. The CDR3 runs 15 residues. CDR1 and CDR2 from the germline V gene are MNHEY and SMNVEV (reference sequence). As DNA, the CDR3 is TGTGCCAGCAGTTCCGACAGGGAAAGCACAGATACGCAGTATTTT. It encodes CASSSDRESTDTQYF.

The V call is TRBV7-2, the J call TRBJ2-1; D perhaps matches TRBD2 (6 bases). CDR3 size: 15 residues. V dropped 6 bases and J dropped 10 bases, with 22 bases sitting between them. Germline CDR1 reads SGHTA; CDR2 reads FQGNSA. For the CDR3, the DNA is TGTGCCAGCAGGAGTATGAAACGGGAGTTCGAGGAGCAGTTCTTC. This codes for CASRSMKREFEEQFF.

This clonotype was seen a handful of times. The V call is TRBV7-9, the J call TRBJ2-7; TRBD1 is a possible D gene (5 bases). CDR1 is SEHNR, CDR2 FQNEAQ, per germline (reference sequence). Trimming removed 5 bases from V and 2 bases from J, with 13 bases in between. The CDR3 is made up of 14 amino acids. CDR3 in DNA: TGTGCCAGCAGCCCCGAAACAGGTACCTACGAGCAGTACTTC. This gives the protein CASSPETGTYEQYF.